This TCR beta chain was documented in a study of T-cell reconstitution after alpha-beta-depleted transplantation in children. Germline values: CDR1 DFQATT, CDR2 SNEGSKA (reference sequence). Trimming took 0 bases from V and 0 from J, leaving 21 bases between them. The CDR3 is 18 amino acids. For TCRbeta, the library was prepared with unique molecular identifiers. A single record per CDR3 protein comes from TCRdb applying MiXCR to the PCR reads. Here the sample spans around 670,000 distinct CDR3 sequences, roughly 14% being singletons. This chain connects TRBV20-1 to TRBJ2-7; a possible D gene is TRBD1 (6 bases). This clonotype originated in a girl aged 2-10 years with congenital amegakaryocytic thrombocytopenia, due to receive a stem cell transplant. The specimen was PBMCs, collected before TCRalphabeta/CD19-depleted stem cell transplant. CDR3 sequence: CSARDGAPGHMSSYEQYF. The CDR3 DNA is TGCAGTGCTAGAGATGGAGCGCCGGGACACATGAGCTCCTACGAGCAGTACTTC.